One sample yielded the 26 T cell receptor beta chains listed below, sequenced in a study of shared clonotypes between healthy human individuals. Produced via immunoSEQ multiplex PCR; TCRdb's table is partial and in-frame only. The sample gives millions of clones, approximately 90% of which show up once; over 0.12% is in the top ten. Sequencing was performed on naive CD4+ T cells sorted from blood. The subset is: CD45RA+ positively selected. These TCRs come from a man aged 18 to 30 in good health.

The chain's CDR3 is CASSDGQGTGNEQYF. CDR3 in DNA: TGTGCCAGCAGTGATGGACAGGGGACTGGGAACGAGCAGTACTTC. The J gene is TRBJ2-7, the V gene TRBV25-1, with TRBD1 matching over 9 bases. J gave up 5 bases and V 3 bases, and 8 bases lay outside the gene matches. Germline V gene sequence: CDR1 MGHDK, CDR2 SYGVNS. CDR3 length: 15 residues.

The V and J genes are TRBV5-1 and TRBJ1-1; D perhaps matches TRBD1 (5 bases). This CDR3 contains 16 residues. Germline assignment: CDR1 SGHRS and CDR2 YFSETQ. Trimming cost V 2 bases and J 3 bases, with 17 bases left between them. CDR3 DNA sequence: TGCGCCAGCAGCTTACCAGGGAGCGTGGGGGACACTGAAGCTTTCTTT. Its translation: CASSLPGSVGDTEAFF. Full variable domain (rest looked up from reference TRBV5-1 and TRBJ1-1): KAGVTQTPRYLIKTRGQQVTLSCSPISGHRSVSWYQQTPGQGLQFLFEYFSETQRNKGNFPGRFSGRQFSNSRSEMNVSTLELGDSALYLCASSLPGSVGDTEAFFGQGTRLTVV.

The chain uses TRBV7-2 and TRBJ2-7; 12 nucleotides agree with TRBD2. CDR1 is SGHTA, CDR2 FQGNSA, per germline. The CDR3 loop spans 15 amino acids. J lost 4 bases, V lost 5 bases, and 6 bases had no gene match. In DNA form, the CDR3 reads TGTGCCAGCAGCAGACTAGCGGGAGAAAAGTACGAGCAGTACTTC. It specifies CASSRLAGEKYEQYF.

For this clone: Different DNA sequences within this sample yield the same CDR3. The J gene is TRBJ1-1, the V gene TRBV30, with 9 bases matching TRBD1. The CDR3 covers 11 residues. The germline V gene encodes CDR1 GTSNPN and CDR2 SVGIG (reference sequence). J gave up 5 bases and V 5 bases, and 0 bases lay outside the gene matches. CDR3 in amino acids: CAWGQGTEAFF. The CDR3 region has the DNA TGTGCCTGGGGACAGGGGACTGAAGCTTTCTTT.

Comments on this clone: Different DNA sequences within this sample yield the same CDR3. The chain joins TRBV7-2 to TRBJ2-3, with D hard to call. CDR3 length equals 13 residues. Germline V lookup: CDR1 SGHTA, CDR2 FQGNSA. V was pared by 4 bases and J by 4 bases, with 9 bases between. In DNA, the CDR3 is TGTGCCAGCAGCTCTGGGCCCCCAGATACGCAGTATTTT. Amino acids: CASSSGPPDTQYF.

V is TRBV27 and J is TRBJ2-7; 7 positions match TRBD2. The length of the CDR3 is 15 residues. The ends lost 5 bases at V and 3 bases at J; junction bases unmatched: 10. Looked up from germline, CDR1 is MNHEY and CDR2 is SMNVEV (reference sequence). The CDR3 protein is CASSPRAGPYYEQYF. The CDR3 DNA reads TGTGCCAGCAGTCCTCGAGCGGGGCCCTACTACGAGCAGTACTTC.

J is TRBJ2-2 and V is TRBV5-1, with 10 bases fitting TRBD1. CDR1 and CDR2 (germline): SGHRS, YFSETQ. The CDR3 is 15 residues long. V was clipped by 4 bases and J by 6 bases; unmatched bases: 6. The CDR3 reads CASSQGQGNAGELFF. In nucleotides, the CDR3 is TGCGCCAGCAGCCAGGGACAGGGGAATGCCGGGGAGCTGTTTTTT.

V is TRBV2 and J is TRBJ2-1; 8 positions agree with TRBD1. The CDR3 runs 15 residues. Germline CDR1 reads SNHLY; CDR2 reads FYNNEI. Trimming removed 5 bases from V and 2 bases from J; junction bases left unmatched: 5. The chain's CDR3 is CASSFDRGPYNEQFF. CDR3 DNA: TGTGCCAGCAGTTTCGACAGGGGACCCTACAATGAGCAGTTCTTC.

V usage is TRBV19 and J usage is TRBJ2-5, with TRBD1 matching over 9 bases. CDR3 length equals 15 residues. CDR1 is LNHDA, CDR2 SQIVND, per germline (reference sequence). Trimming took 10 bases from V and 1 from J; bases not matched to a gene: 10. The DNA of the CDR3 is TGTGCCACCATGCAGTTGGGACAGGGCCAAGAGACCCAGTACTTC. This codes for CATMQLGQGQETQYF.

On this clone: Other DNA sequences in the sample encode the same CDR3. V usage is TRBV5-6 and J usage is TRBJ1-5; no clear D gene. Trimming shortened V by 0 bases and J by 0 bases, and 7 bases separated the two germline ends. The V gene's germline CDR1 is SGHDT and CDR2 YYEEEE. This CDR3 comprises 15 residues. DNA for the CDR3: TGTGCCAGCAGCTTGGGCGTATATAGCAATCAGCCCCAGCATTTT. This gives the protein CASSLGVYSNQPQHF. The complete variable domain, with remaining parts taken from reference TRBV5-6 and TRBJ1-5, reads DAGVTQSPTHLIKTRGQQVTLRCSPKSGHDTVSWYQQALGQGPQFIFQYYEEEERQRGNFPDRFSGHQFPNYSSELNVNALLLGDSALYLCASSLGVYSNQPQHFGDGTRLSIL.

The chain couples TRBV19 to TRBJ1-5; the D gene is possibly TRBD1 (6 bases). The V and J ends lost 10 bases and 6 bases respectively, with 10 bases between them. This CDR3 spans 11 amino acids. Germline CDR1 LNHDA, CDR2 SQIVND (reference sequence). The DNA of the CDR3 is TGTGCCACAAGGGGGTTTCAGCCCCAGCATTTT. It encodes CATRGFQPQHF.

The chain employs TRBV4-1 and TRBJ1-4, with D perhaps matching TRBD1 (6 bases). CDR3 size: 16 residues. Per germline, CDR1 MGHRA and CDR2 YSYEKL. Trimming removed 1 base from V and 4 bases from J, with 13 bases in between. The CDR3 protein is CASSQVETGINEKLFF. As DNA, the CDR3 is TGCGCCAGCAGCCAAGTCGAGACAGGTATTAATGAAAAACTGTTTTTT.

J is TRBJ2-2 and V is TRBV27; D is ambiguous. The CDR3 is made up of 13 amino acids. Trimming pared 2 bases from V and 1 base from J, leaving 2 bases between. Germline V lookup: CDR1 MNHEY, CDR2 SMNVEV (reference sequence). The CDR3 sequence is CASSLENTGELFF. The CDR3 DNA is TGTGCCAGCAGTTTAGAGAACACCGGGGAGCTGTTTTTT.

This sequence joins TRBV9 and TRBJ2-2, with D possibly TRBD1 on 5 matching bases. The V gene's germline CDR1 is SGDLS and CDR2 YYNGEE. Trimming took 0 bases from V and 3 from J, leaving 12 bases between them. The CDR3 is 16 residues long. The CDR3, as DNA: TGTGCCAGCAGCGTAGGGGGCGGCCGGGACACCGGGGAGCTGTTTTTT. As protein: CASSVGGGRDTGELFF.

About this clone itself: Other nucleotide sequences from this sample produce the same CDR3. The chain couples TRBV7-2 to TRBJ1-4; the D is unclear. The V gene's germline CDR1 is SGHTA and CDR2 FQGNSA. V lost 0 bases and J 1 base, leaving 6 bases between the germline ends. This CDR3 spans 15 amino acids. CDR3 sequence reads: CASSLAGGTNEKLFF. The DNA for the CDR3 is TGTGCCAGCAGCTTAGCGGGAGGAACTAATGAAAAACTGTTTTTT. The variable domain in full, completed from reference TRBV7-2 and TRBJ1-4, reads GAGVSQSPSNKVTEKGKDVELRCDPISGHTALYWYRQSLGQGLEFLIYFQGNSAPDKSGLPSDRFSAERTGGSVSTLTIQRTQQEDSAVYLCASSLAGGTNEKLFFGSGTQLSVL.

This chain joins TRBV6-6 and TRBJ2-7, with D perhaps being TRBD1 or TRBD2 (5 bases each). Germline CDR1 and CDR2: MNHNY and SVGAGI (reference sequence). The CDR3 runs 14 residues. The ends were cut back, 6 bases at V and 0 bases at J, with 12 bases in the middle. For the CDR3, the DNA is TGTGCCAGCAGCCTACAGGAGGACTCCTACGAGCAGTACTTC. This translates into CASSLQEDSYEQYF.

CDR3 amino acids: CASSQTRVAETQYF. The CDR3 DNA reads TGTGCCAGCAGCCAAACCAGGGTGGCAGAGACCCAGTACTTC. The rearrangement joins TRBV7-2 to TRBJ2-5; a weak D match, TRBD1 (5 bases). Germline CDR1 SGHTA, CDR2 FQGNSA. V shed 5 bases and J shed 4 bases, with 14 bases lying between them. This CDR3 contains 14 residues.

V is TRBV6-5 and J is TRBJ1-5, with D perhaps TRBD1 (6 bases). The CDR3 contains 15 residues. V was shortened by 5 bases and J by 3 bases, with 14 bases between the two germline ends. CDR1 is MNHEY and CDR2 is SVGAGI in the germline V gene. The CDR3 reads CASSPLDSANQPQHF. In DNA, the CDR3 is TGTGCCAGCAGTCCCTTGGACAGCGCCAATCAGCCCCAGCATTTT.

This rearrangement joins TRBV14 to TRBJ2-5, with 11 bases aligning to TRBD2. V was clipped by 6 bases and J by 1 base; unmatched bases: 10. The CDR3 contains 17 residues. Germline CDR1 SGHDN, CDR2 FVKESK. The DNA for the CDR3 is TGTGCCAGCAGTCTTGGGATACTAGCGGGGGCCCAAGAGACCCAGTACTTC. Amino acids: CASSLGILAGAQETQYF.

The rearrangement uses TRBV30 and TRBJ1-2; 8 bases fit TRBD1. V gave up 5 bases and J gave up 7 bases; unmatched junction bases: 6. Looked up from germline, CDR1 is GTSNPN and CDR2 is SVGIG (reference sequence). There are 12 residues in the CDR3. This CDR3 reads CAWGRGLGGYTF. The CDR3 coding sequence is TGTGCCTGGGGCAGGGGGCTCGGTGGCTACACCTTC.

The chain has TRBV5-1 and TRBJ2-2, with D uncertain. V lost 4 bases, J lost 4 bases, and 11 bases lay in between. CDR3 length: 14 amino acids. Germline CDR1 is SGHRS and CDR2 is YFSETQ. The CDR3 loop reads CASSAAKVTGELFF. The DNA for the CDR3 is TGCGCCAGCAGCGCGGCAAAGGTCACCGGGGAGCTGTTTTTT. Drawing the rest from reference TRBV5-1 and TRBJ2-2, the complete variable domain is KAGVTQTPRYLIKTRGQQVTLSCSPISGHRSVSWYQQTPGQGLQFLFEYFSETQRNKGNFPGRFSGRQFSNSRSEMNVSTLELGDSALYLCASSAAKVTGELFFGEGSRLTVL.

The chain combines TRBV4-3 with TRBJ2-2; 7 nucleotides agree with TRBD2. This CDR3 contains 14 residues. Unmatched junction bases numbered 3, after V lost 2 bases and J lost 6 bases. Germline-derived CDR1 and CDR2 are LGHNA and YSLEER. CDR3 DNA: TGCGCCAGCAGCCAACAAAGCGGGGCCGGGGAGCTGTTTTTT. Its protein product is CASSQQSGAGELFF.

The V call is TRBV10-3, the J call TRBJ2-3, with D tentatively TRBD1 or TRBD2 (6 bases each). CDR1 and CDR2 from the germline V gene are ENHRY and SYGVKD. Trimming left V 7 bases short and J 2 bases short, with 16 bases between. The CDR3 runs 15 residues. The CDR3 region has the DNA TGTGCCATCAAGGAGGCGGGACACTTCACAGATACGCAGTATTTT. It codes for CAIKEAGHFTDTQYF.

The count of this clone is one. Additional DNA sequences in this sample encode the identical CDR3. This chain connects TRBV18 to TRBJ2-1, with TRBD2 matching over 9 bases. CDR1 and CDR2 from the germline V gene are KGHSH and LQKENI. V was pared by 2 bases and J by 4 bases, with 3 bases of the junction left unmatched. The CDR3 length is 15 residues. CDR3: CASSPGLAGYNEQFF. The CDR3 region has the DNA TGTGCCAGCTCACCAGGCCTAGCGGGGTACAATGAGCAGTTCTTC.

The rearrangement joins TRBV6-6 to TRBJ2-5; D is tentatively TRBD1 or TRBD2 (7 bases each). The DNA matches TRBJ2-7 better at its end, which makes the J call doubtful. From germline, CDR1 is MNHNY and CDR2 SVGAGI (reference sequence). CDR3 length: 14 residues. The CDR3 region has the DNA TGTGCCAGCAGGGGAGGGGGCGGCATCTACGAGCAGTACTTC. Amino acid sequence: CASRGGGGIYEQYF.

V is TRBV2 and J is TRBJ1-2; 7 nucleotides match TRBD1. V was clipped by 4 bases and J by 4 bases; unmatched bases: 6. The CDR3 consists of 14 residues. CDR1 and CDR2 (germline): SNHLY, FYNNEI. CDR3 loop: CASSGQGRGYGYTF. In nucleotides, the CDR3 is TGTGCCAGCAGTGGACAGGGAAGAGGCTATGGCTACACCTTC.